Here is one TCR beta chain with its context. This sample is drawn from a study of shared T cell receptors in the human thymus. This CDR3 spans 18 amino acids. The V gene's germline CDR1 is WNHNN and CDR2 SYGVQD (reference sequence). The trim removed 9 bases at V and 3 bases at J, leaving 21 bases unmatched. The repertoire was sequenced with immunoSEQ multiplex PCR; TCRdb's copy has only in-frame clones and lacks some. Seen here are some 700,000 clones, around 85% observed once, and the top ten hold around 0.0094%. These data were likewise used in another study, on human thymus T cells.

This receptor was taken from a girl in the first two years of life with a congenital heart defect. The specimen was thymocytes. The rearrangement links TRBV10-1 to TRBJ2-7; 9 nucleotides agree with TRBD1. CDR3 coding DNA: TGCGCCAGTATGCCGGGACAGGGCCTCCCTAGTGGGATCTACGAGCAGTACTTC. Translated: CASMPGQGLPSGIYEQYF.